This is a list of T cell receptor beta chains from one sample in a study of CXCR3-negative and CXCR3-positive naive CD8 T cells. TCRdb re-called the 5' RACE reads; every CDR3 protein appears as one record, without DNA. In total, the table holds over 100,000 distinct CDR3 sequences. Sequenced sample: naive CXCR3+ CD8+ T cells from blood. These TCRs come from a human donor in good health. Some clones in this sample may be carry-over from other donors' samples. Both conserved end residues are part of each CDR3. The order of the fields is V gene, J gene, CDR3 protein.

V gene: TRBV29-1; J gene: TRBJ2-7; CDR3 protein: CSVGARQGMGEQYF
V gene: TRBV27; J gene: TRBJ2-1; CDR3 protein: CASRSSGMNNEQFF
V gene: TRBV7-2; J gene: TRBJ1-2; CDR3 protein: CASSPGQWGLLGYTF
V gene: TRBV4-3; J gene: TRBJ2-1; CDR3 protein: CASSHHLPGSSYNEQFF
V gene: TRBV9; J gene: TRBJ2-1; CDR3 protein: CASSVGGTSGKEQFF
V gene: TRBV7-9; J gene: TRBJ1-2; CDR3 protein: CASSLKLGQTNYGYTF
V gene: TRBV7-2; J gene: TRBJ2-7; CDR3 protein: CASSLDSALKYEQYF
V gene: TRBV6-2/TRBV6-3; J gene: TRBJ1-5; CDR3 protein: CASSIPSHGDQPQHF
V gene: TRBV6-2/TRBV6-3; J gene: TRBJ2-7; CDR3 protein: CASSGGLSSSYEQYF
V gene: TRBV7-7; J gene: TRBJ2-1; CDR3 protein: CASSPRTSGSTGNEQFF
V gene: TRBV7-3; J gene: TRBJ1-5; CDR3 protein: CASSYRDRVTQPQHF
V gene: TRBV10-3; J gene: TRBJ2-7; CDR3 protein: CAISGTGAAIYEQYF
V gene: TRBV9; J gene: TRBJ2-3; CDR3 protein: CASSVDQSGTDTQYF